Below, 27 T cell receptor beta chains from the same sample are listed, as sequenced in a study of Tregs in tolerant kidney transplant recipients. Only in-frame clones appear in the TCRdb table, and some are missing; sequencing was by immunoSEQ multiplex PCR. The table for this sample gives approximately 5,800 clones. Recipients received nonmyeloablative bone marrow transplants from related graft donors, with transient mixed chimerism. Sequencing was performed on CD8+ T cells from blood (PBMCs), taken 12 months after the transplant. The receptor set was obtained from a human patient who received a combined kidney and bone marrow transplant. The graft donor may account for some of the T cells.

In the case of this clone: The read halts 3 residues ahead of the CDR3 end, with the missing end drawn from the germline J gene. The chain couples TRBV23-1 to TRBJ2-4; D gene unclear. TRBV23-1 is filed as an ORF, its function uncertain. This CDR3 spans 14 amino acids. The V end lost 2 bases, the J end lost 3 bases, and 8 bases lay between the germline ends. The CDR3: CASSQLSVKNIQYF. The covered CDR3 bases are TGCGCCAGCAGTCAACTGTCGGTCAAAAACATT.

With respect to this clone: The CDR3 end is not reached by the read, which stops 3 residues before it; the germline J gene fills it in. This chain uses TRBV2 with TRBJ2-1, with 8 bases fitting TRBD1. The CDR3 is made up of 17 amino acids. The junction had 11 bases not matched to a gene; V was cut back by 3 bases and J by 4 bases. CDR1 and CDR2 from the germline V gene are SNHLY and FYNNEI. CDR3 DNA, as far as it was read: TGTGCCAGCAGTGATCCTTCGGGACAGGACGCGTACAATGAG. Protein sequence: CASSDPSGQDAYNE. The whole CDR3 sequence reads CASSDPSGQDAYNEQFF.

To note about this clone: The read terminates 3 residues ahead of where the CDR3 ends, so the germline J gene completes it. This chain connects TRBV5-1 to TRBJ2-3, with TRBD1 identical over 9 bases. The germline V gene encodes CDR1 SGHRS and CDR2 YFSETQ. The V and J ends lost 4 bases and 1 base, in that order; junction bases with no gene match: 4. CDR3 length: 15 residues. The CDR3 bases that were read are TGCGCCAGCAGCCTCCGGGACAGGGGCACAGATACG. It specifies CASSLRDRGTDT. The CDR3 as a whole reads CASSLRDRGTDTQYF.

Regarding this clone: Read sequence stops 3 residues before the CDR3 end, and the germline J gene provides the missing end. J is TRBJ1-1 and V is TRBV7-9; 7 bases are a match to TRBD1. The germline V gene encodes CDR1 SEHNR and CDR2 FQNEAQ (reference sequence). This CDR3 has 15 residues. V trimming: 4 bases; J trimming: 4 bases; junction bases outside the gene matches: 9. CDR3 sequence reads: CASSSPTGRTTEAFF. The covered CDR3 bases are TGTGCCAGCAGCTCCCCGACAGGGAGGACCACTGAA.

As to this clone: The CDR3 goes on 3 residues after the read ends, and that part is filled in from the germline J gene. The V call is TRBV2, the J call TRBJ2-6, with 10 bases matching TRBD1. This CDR3 has 19 residues. With 4 bases clipped from V and 2 bases from J, the junction kept 11 bases outside the gene matches. Germline assignment: CDR1 SNHLY and CDR2 FYNNEI. The CDR3 loop reads CASSGASGTGVPGANVLTF. The CDR3 bases that were read are TGTGCCAGCAGTGGGGCCTCCGGGACAGGGGTCCCTGGGGCCAACGTC. The full variable domain, completed using reference TRBV2 and TRBJ2-6, is EPEVTQTPSHQVTQMGQEVILRCVPISNHLYFYWYRQILGQKVEFLVSFYNNEISEKSEIFDDQFSVERPDGSNFTLKIRSTKLEDSAMYFCASSGASGTGVPGANVLTFGAGSRLTVL.

Worth noting for this clone: The read comes to an end 3 residues before the CDR3 does, leaving the germline J gene to fill in the end. Different DNA sequences within this sample yield the same CDR3. The gene calls are TRBV19 and TRBJ2-7; TRBD1 matches 10 bases. After removal of 6 bases from V and 4 bases from J, the junction contained 9 bases not matched to a gene. The CDR3 runs to 15 residues. Germline loops: CDR1 LNHDA, CDR2 SQIVND (reference sequence). CDR3 bases read: TGTGCCAGTAGCTTATTGACAGGGGGCATTTACGAG. Protein sequence: CASSLLTGGIYE. The whole CDR3 is CASSLLTGGIYEQYF.

CDR3 region: CASSPTITGGYEQYF. The sequenced part of the CDR3 DNA is TGTGCCAGCAGCCCTACAATCACAGGGGGCTACGAG. V gene TRBV6-2 or TRBV6-3 combines with J gene TRBJ2-7; 8 bases map to TRBD1. The read is 3 residues too short to cover the CDR3 end, so that end is filled in from the germline J gene. CDR3 length equals 15 residues. Losses at the gene ends were 6 bases for V and 3 bases for J; bases not matched to a gene: 10. Germline V gene lookup returns CDR1 MNHEY and CDR2 SVGEGT.

CDR3 DNA (partial): TGCAGCGCCGGGACTAGCGGGAGTTGGGGTGAG. Its protein product is CSAGTSGSWGE. In full, the CDR3 is CSAGTSGSWGEQFF. The chain uses TRBV29-1 and TRBJ2-1, with 14 bases lining up with TRBD2. The DNA ends 3 residues before the CDR3 does, and the rest of the CDR3 is filled in from the germline J gene. The CDR3 consists of 14 residues. Unmatched junction bases numbered 8, after V lost 7 bases and J lost 9 bases. The germline gives CDR1 SQVTM, CDR2 ANQGSEA.

As for this clone: The CDR3 end falls 3 residues outside the read, so it is completed with the germline J gene. This chain joins TRBV7-6 and TRBJ2-7; 8 bases line up with TRBD1. The V segment lost 5 bases and the J segment 3 bases; nucleotides outside the gene matches: 9. There are 15 residues in the CDR3. CDR1 and CDR2 from the germline V gene are SGHVS and FNYEAQ. CDR3: CASSPGTGLLYEQYF. The CDR3 bases that were read are TGTGCCAGCAGCCCCGGGACAGGCCTACTCTACGAG.

Regarding this clone: The read is 3 residues too short to cover the CDR3 end, so that end is filled in from the germline J gene. The chain carries TRBV19 and TRBJ2-3; D is uncertain. The CDR3 has 14 amino acids. The germline V gene has CDR1 LNHDA and CDR2 SQIVND (reference sequence). The V end was cut by 8 bases, the J end by 4 bases, with 16 bases between. CDR3 region: CASAARETADTQYF. The sequenced part of the CDR3 DNA is TGTGCCAGTGCAGCTAGAGAGACGGCAGATACG.

On this clone itself: The CDR3 end is not reached by the read, which stops 3 residues before it; the germline J gene fills it in. V is TRBV28 and J is TRBJ2-2, with TRBD2 matching over 9 bases. CDR3 length equals 16 residues. The germline CDR1 and CDR2 sequences are MDHEN and SYDVKM. Trimming removed 1 base from V and 5 bases from J; junction bases left unmatched: 5. CDR3 in amino acids: CASSLFGREGTGELFF. The DNA read from the CDR3 is TGTGCCAGCAGTTTATTCGGGCGGGAGGGTACCGGGGAG. The full variable domain, completed using reference TRBV28 and TRBJ2-2, is DVKVTQSSRYLVKRTGEKVFLECVQDMDHENMFWYRQDPGLGLRLIYFSYDVKMKEKGDIPEGYSVSREKKERFSLILESASTNQTSMYLCASSLFGREGTGELFFGEGSRLTVL.

Details on this clone: The CDR3 end lies 3 residues beyond the end of the read and is filled in from the germline J gene. The chain combines TRBV5-5 with TRBJ1-1, with D tentatively TRBD1 (6 bases). Germline V gene sequence: CDR1 SGHKS, CDR2 YYEKEE (reference sequence). Trimming took 0 bases from V and 4 from J, leaving 10 bases between them. The CDR3 totals 14 residues. This chain's CDR3 is CASSLEGVGTEAFF. The CDR3 bases that were read are TGTGCCAGCAGCTTGGAGGGGGTAGGCACTGAA. Looking up the rest from reference TRBV5-5 and TRBJ1-1 gives the full variable domain: DAGVTQSPTHLIKTRGQQVTLRCSPISGHKSVSWYQQVLGQGPQFIFQYYEKEERGRGNFPDRFSARQFPNYSSELNVNALLLGDSALYLCASSLEGVGTEAFFGQGTRLTVV.

This clone is labeled medium-sized (0.01 to 0.1%) based on frequency. From the germline J gene comes the end of the CDR3, since the read stops 3 residues before it. The V call is TRBV10-3, the J call TRBJ1-6; 8 bases match TRBD1. CDR1 is ENHRY and CDR2 is SYGVKD in the germline V gene. The J segment lost 9 bases and the V segment lost 6 bases, leaving 4 bases of the junction unmatched. The CDR3 spans 13 residues. The CDR3 loop reads CAIRTGEGSPLHF. The DNA read from the CDR3 is TGTGCCATCAGGACAGGGGAAGGTTCACCC.

On this clone itself: The CDR3 goes on 3 residues after the read ends, and that part is filled in from the germline J gene. The genes are TRBV28 and TRBJ2-2; D not resolved. Germline-derived CDR1 and CDR2 are MDHEN and SYDVKM. The V and J ends lost 6 bases and 3 bases respectively, with 8 bases between them. The CDR3 extends over 13 amino acids. The CDR3 sequence is CASSLPDTGELFF. The sequenced CDR3 bases are TGTGCCAGCAGCTTACCTGACACCGGGGAG.

As regards this clone: With the read ending 3 residues before the CDR3 end, the germline J gene is used to fill in that end. This chain uses TRBV19 with TRBJ1-5; D perhaps matches TRBD1 (5 bases). Germline V gene data show CDR1 as LNHDA and CDR2 as SQIVND (reference sequence). V gave up 3 bases and J gave up 2 bases, with 8 bases separating them. The CDR3 is 14 residues long. The CDR3 region is CASSMGPGNQPQHF. The CDR3 bases that were read are TGTGCCAGTAGTATGGGGCCAGGCAATCAGCCC. Based on the CDR3 plus reference TRBV19 and TRBJ1-5, the full variable domain is DGGITQSPKYLFRKEGQNVTLSCEQNLNHDAMYWYRQDPGQGLRLIYYSQIVNDFQKGDIAEGYSVSREKKESFPLTVTSAQKNPTAFYLCASSMGPGNQPQHFGDGTRLSIL.

A note on this clone: Read sequence stops 3 residues before the CDR3 end, and the germline J gene provides the missing end. The chain employs TRBV2 and TRBJ2-2, with TRBD1 matching over 11 bases. Germline V CDR1 and CDR2: SNHLY, FYNNEI. This CDR3 comprises 15 residues. Trimming took 6 bases from V and 4 from J; bases not matched to a gene: 4. This CDR3 is CASSRGTGGTGELFF. CDR3 DNA (partial): TGTGCCAGCAGCCGCGGGACAGGGGGCACCGGGGAG.

Of note for this clone: The read falls 3 residues short of the CDR3 end, and the missing part is taken from the germline J gene. The chain has TRBV20-1 and TRBJ2-1; 9 bases map to TRBD2. The CDR3 totals 15 residues. CDR1 and CDR2 from the germline V gene are DFQATT and SNEGSKA (reference sequence). Losses at the gene ends were 0 bases for V and 8 bases for J; bases not matched to a gene: 8. The part of the CDR3 DNA that was read is TGCAGTGCTAGAGATCAGGCGGGAGGGCCATATGAG. It encodes CSARDQAGGPYE. The CDR3, in full, reads CSARDQAGGPYEQFF.

By frequency, this clone is medium-sized. The missing CDR3 end, 3 residues past where the read stops, is filled in from the germline J gene. J is TRBJ1-1 and V is TRBV20-1, with a weak D call TRBD1 (5 bases). Between the trimmed V and J ends, which lost 6 bases and 5 bases, there was a span of 19 bases. The CDR3 has 14 residues. CDR1 is DFQATT and CDR2 is SNEGSKA in the germline V gene (reference sequence). CDR3 bases read: TGCAGTGCGAAAGGGGCAGGGCGGGGTACTGAA. This translates into CSAKGAGRGTE. The complete CDR3 protein is CSAKGAGRGTEAFF.

As regards this clone: The sequenced fragment ends 3 residues before the CDR3 boundary, so the rest is inferred from the germline J gene. The chain employs TRBV19 and TRBJ2-1; D is possibly TRBD2 (6 bases). V dropped 5 bases and J dropped 3 bases, with 26 bases sitting between them. CDR1 and CDR2 from the germline V gene are LNHDA and SQIVND (reference sequence). This CDR3 comprises 19 residues. The CDR3 here is CASSGSSLAASRLYNEQFF. The sequenced part of the CDR3 DNA is TGTGCCAGTAGTGGGTCCTCTTTAGCGGCCTCACGCCTCTACAATGAG.

Points on this clone: The missing CDR3 end, 3 residues past where the read stops, is filled in from the germline J gene. The chain has TRBV4-2 and TRBJ1-1; D remains unclear. CDR3 length: 14 amino acids. Germline V lookup: CDR1 LGHNA, CDR2 YNFKEQ. V was clipped by 0 bases and J by 3 bases, with 8 bases between them. The sequenced part of the CDR3 DNA is TGTGCCAGCAGCCAAGATTGGCAGGACACTGAA. This encodes CASSQDWQDTE. The full CDR3 protein reads CASSQDWQDTEAFF.

The sequenced part of the CDR3 DNA is TGCGCCAGCAGTTTAGCGGGAATTACCTACGAG. Its protein product is CASSLAGITYE. The full CDR3 sequence reads CASSLAGITYEQYF. The rearrangement links TRBV5-1 to TRBJ2-7, with 8 bases that match TRBD2. With the read ending 3 residues before the CDR3 end, the germline J gene is used to fill in that end. Germline lookup yields CDR1 SGHRS and CDR2 YFSETQ. CDR3 size: 14 residues. The ends lost 5 bases at V and 2 bases at J; junction bases unmatched: 6.

A word on this clone: The CDR3 end falls 3 residues outside the read, so it is completed with the germline J gene. The chain recombines TRBV2 with TRBJ2-7, with 7 bases lining up with TRBD2. V gave up 0 bases and J gave up 5 bases; unmatched junction bases: 1. From germline, CDR1 is SNHLY and CDR2 FYNNEI. The CDR3 totals 13 residues. Here the CDR3 reads CASSEAAGHEQYF. Incomplete CDR3 DNA: TGTGCCAGCAGTGAAGCAGCGGGACACGAG.

As to this clone: Read sequence stops 3 residues before the CDR3 end, and the germline J gene provides the missing end. This chain connects TRBV19 to TRBJ2-1, with 9 positions matching TRBD1. The CDR3 is 14 residues long. Germline V lookup: CDR1 LNHDA, CDR2 SQIVND (reference sequence). The ends lost 7 bases at V and 2 bases at J; junction bases unmatched: 3. CDR3 loop: CASTRTGAYNEQFF. The CDR3 DNA, read in part, is TGTGCCAGTACCAGGACAGGGGCCTACAATGAG.

Of note for this clone: With the read ending 3 residues before the CDR3 end, the germline J gene is used to fill in that end. The chain combines TRBV11-2 with TRBJ2-7; a weak D match, TRBD1 (5 bases). Germline CDR1 is SGHAT and CDR2 is FQNNGV. Trimming removed 1 base from V and 2 bases from J, with 9 bases in between. This CDR3 has 14 residues. CDR3 bases read: TGTGCCAGCAGCTTAGGGGGCCCCACCTACGAG. It yields the protein CASSLGGPTYE. The full CDR3 is CASSLGGPTYEQYF.

Frequency places this clone as large. With the read ending 3 residues before the CDR3 end, the germline J gene is used to fill in that end. The chain employs TRBV19 and TRBJ2-2, with D possibly matching TRBD1 (6 bases). The CDR3 consists of 15 residues. Per the germline V gene, CDR1 is LNHDA and CDR2 is SQIVND (reference sequence). V was shortened by 3 bases and J by 4 bases, with 12 bases between the two germline ends. The sequenced CDR3 bases are TGTGCCAGTAGTATTACAGGGAGTGGCACCGGGGAG. This sequence encodes CASSITGSGTGE. In full, the CDR3 reads CASSITGSGTGELFF.

Of note for this clone: Read data end 3 residues before the CDR3 end; the end is taken from the germline J gene. This chain uses TRBV7-9 with TRBJ1-1; D gene unclear. The CDR3 is 13 amino acids. Germline V gene data show CDR1 as SEHNR and CDR2 as FQNEAQ (reference sequence). The sequenced CDR3 bases are TGTGCCAGCAGCCTGGCTTTGGGCAATGAG. It encodes CASSLALGNE. The whole CDR3 region reads CASSLALGNEAFF.

Regarding this clone: The read terminates 3 residues ahead of where the CDR3 ends, so the germline J gene completes it. V gene TRBV10-3 combines with J gene TRBJ2-7; D might be TRBD1 (5 bases). This CDR3 is 17 amino acids long. Trimming cost V 0 bases and J 1 base, with 16 bases left between them. The germline V gene encodes CDR1 ENHRY and CDR2 SYGVKD. The CDR3 reads CAISESGQHYPSYEQYF. CDR3 DNA, as far as it was read: TGTGCCATCAGTGAGTCGGGGCAGCACTATCCTTCCTACGAG.